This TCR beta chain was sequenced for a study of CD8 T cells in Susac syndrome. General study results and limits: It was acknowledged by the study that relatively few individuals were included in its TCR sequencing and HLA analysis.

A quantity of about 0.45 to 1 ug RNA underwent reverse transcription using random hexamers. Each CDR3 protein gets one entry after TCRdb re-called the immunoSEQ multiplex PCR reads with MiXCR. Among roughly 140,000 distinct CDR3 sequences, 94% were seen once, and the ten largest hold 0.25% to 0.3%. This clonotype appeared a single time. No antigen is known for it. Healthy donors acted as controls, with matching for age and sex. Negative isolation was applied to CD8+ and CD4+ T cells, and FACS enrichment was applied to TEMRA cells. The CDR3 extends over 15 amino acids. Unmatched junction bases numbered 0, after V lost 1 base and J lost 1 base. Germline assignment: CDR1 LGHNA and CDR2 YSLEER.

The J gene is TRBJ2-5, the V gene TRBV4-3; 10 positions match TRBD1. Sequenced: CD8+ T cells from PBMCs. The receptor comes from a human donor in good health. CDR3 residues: CASSQGTGGQETQYF. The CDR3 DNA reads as TGCGCCAGCAGCCAAGGGACAGGGGGCCAAGAGACCCAGTACTTC.